One sample yielded the 32 T cell receptor beta chains listed below, sequenced in a study of T cells in Graves' hyperthyroidism and ophthalmopathy. Authors of the study amplified TCR beta CDR3 regions from RNA transcripts. First-round RT-PCR of the TCR CDR3 relied on the HTBI primer set. TCRdb independently ran MiXCR on the multiplex PCR reads; one entry per CDR3 protein. Of a few hundred thousand distinct CDR3 sequences in the sample, 16% were seen once. Material: blood. Receptors originate from a woman aged 40 to 50 with Graves' ophthalmopathy.

This chain links TRBV6-2 or TRBV6-3 with TRBJ2-1, with TRBD2 matching over 13 bases. The CDR3 consists of 13 residues. The J segment lost 5 bases and the V segment lost 8 bases, leaving 0 bases of the junction unmatched. The germline V gene has CDR1 MNHEY and CDR2 SVGEGT. CDR3: CASGTSGDNEQFF. The CDR3 DNA reads TGTGCCAGCGGGACTAGCGGGGACAATGAGCAGTTCTTC.

This clonotype showed up many times. The V gene is TRBV2, the J gene TRBJ1-2; D call uncertain. Trimming stripped 4 bases from V and 4 bases from J, with 10 bases between. This CDR3 spans 13 amino acids. Looked up from germline, CDR1 is SNHLY and CDR2 is FYNNEI. The chain's CDR3 is CASSGADPYGYTF. In nucleotides, the CDR3 is TGTGCCAGCAGTGGGGCAGACCCCTATGGCTACACCTTC.

This clonotype came up a few times. V usage is TRBV6-1 and J usage is TRBJ1-2; 7 bases line up with TRBD1. After removal of 6 bases from V and 5 bases from J, the junction contained 12 bases not matched to a gene. The CDR3 sequence is 15 residues long. CDR1 is MNHNS, CDR2 SASEGT, per germline. CDR3: CASRTVGQRPYGYTF. The DNA for the CDR3 is TGTGCCAGCAGAACCGTGGGACAGCGTCCTTATGGCTACACCTTC.

This clonotype was seen many times. The rearrangement joins TRBV12-5 to TRBJ2-3; D unclear. Per germline, CDR1 LGHNT and CDR2 FRNRAP. The V gene lost 0 bases and the J gene lost 4 bases, with 5 bases spanning the gap. CDR3 size: 13 residues. CDR3 region: CASGLVRSDTQYF. The CDR3 nucleotides read TGTGCTAGTGGTTTGGTCCGATCAGATACGCAGTATTTT.

A few counts support this clonotype. The chain links TRBV19 to TRBJ1-4; TRBD1 agrees at 7 bases. Germline loops: CDR1 LNHDA, CDR2 SQIVND (reference sequence). The CDR3 covers 15 residues. J gave up 1 base and V 5 bases, and 4 bases lay outside the gene matches. The DNA for the CDR3 is TGTGCCAGTAGTGTACGACAGGGAACTAATGAAAAACTGTTTTTT. It codes for CASSVRQGTNEKLFF.

This clonotype was counted ten times or more. V is TRBV11-2 and J is TRBJ2-5, with D unresolved. Trimming pared 2 bases from V and 5 bases from J, leaving 3 bases between. Germline V gene sequence: CDR1 SGHAT, CDR2 FQNNGV. This CDR3 is 11 amino acids long. The chain's CDR3 is CASSLMETQYF. CDR3 nucleotides: TGTGCCAGCAGCTTAATGGAGACCCAGTACTTC.

There are many counts of this clonotype. The V call is TRBV27, the J call TRBJ1-5; D possibly corresponds to TRBD1 (5 bases). V lost 3 bases and J 6 bases, leaving 12 bases between the germline ends. The CDR3 consists of 14 residues. Germline CDR1 and CDR2: MNHEY and SMNVEV (reference sequence). In nucleotides, the CDR3 is TGTGCCAGCAGTTTCGGCAGGGTAGGTCAGCCCCAGCATTTT. Protein: CASSFGRVGQPQHF.

V is TRBV25-1 and J is TRBJ1-1, with 7 bases matching TRBD1. The CDR3 is 14 residues long. The germline gives CDR1 MGHDK, CDR2 SYGVNS. V shed 6 bases and J 2 bases; nucleotides not matched to a gene: 6. CDR3 loop: CASSPDRFNTEAFF. CDR3 DNA: TGTGCCAGCAGCCCGGACAGGTTTAACACTGAAGCTTTCTTT.

This clonotype was found a few times. The chain couples TRBV7-9 to TRBJ1-5; unclear D gene. The germline V and J ends were trimmed by 1 base and 0 bases, with 4 bases remaining between them. Germline CDR1 is SEHNR and CDR2 is FQNEAQ (reference sequence). The CDR3 extends over 14 amino acids. The CDR3 here is CASSLGISNQPQHF. CDR3 bases: TGTGCCAGCAGCTTAGGTATTAGCAATCAGCCCCAGCATTTT.

This clonotype was counted many times. The chain couples TRBV2 to TRBJ2-2, with TRBD2 matching 12 bases. Germline values: CDR1 SNHLY, CDR2 FYNNEI. V trimming: 5 bases; J trimming: 4 bases; junction bases outside the gene matches: 2. CDR3 length: 15 amino acids. CDR3 in amino acids: CASSRTSGVTGELFF. CDR3 coding DNA: TGTGCCAGCAGTCGGACTAGCGGGGTCACCGGGGAGCTGTTTTTT.

This clonotype was found many times. The rearrangement links TRBV28 to TRBJ2-5; a weak D match, TRBD1 (7 bases). Trimming removed 5 bases at V and 4 bases at J, with 14 bases between. CDR1 is MDHEN, CDR2 SYDVKM, per germline. The CDR3 runs 14 residues. Here the CDR3 reads CASSRPQGGETQYF. CDR3 DNA sequence: TGTGCCAGCAGTCGTCCCCAGGGGGGAGAGACCCAGTACTTC.

This clonotype was counted many times. The chain is built from TRBV11-2 and TRBJ2-3; 8 nucleotides line up with TRBD2. V shed 5 bases, J shed 5 bases, and the junction held 6 bases outside the gene matches. Germline values: CDR1 SGHAT, CDR2 FQNNGV. This CDR3 has 14 amino acids. The CDR3 loop is CASSPLAGRDTQYF. CDR3 DNA: TGTGCCAGCAGCCCATTAGCGGGGAGAGATACGCAGTATTTT. The whole variable domain, remainder taken from reference TRBV11-2 and TRBJ2-3, is EAGVAQSPRYKIIEKRQSVAFWCNPISGHATLYWYQQILGQGPKLLIQFQNNGVVDDSQLPKDRFSAERLKGVDSTLKIQPAKLEDSAVYLCASSPLAGRDTQYFGPGTRLTVL.

The rearrangement joins TRBV15 to TRBJ2-5; D is undetermined. Germline CDR1 LNHNV, CDR2 YYDKDF (reference sequence). V was trimmed by 3 bases and J by 4 bases, leaving 6 bases between them. The CDR3 sequence is 12 residues long. CDR3 coding DNA: TGTGCCACCAGCAGCCGCGGAGAGACCCAGTACTTC. This encodes CATSSRGETQYF.

This chain links TRBV20-1 with TRBJ1-4, with 9 nucleotides matching TRBD1. V trimming: 2 bases; J trimming: 7 bases; junction bases outside the gene matches: 5. Germline-derived CDR1 and CDR2 are DFQATT and SNEGSKA (reference sequence). This CDR3 contains 14 residues. CDR3 nucleotides: TGCAGTGCTAGAAGGGACAGGGTTACTGAAAAACTGTTTTTT. This encodes CSARRDRVTEKLFF.

The V call is TRBV19, the J call TRBJ2-3; 11 bases match TRBD2. CDR1 and CDR2 from the germline V gene are LNHDA and SQIVND (reference sequence). The junction had 3 bases not matched to a gene; V was cut back by 7 bases and J by 6 bases. This CDR3 is 13 amino acids long. CDR3 residues: CASTASGRDTQYF. For the CDR3, the DNA is TGTGCCAGTACTGCTAGCGGGAGGGATACGCAGTATTTT.

Ten or more counts support this clonotype. The CDR3 DNA sequence: TGTGCCAGCAGTTTAGTCCCTCTAGCGGGGGCTAACAATGAGCAGTTCTTC. Protein: CASSLVPLAGANNEQFF. V and J are TRBV12-3 or TRBV12-4 and TRBJ2-1, with 10 bases fitting TRBD2. Germline trimming cut 1 base from V and 5 bases from J; bases unmatched to any gene: 8. The length of the CDR3 is 17 residues.

This clonotype has a count of ten or more. The rearrangement joins TRBV11-2 to TRBJ1-2; unclear D gene. V dropped 2 bases and J dropped 7 bases, with 11 bases sitting between them. The V gene's germline CDR1 is SGHAT and CDR2 FQNNGV. This CDR3 comprises 13 residues. The CDR3 nucleotides are TGTGCCAGCAGCTTATCTTCCGCGGGTGGCTACACCTTC. This translates into CASSLSSAGGYTF.

This clonotype showed up many times. V usage is TRBV3-1 and J usage is TRBJ2-5; D unclear. Germline CDR1 LGHDT, CDR2 YNNKEL (reference sequence). V lost 0 bases and J lost 2, with 13 bases in between. This CDR3 comprises 16 residues. The CDR3 here is CASSQDFRAEQETQYF. The CDR3 DNA is TGTGCCAGCAGCCAAGATTTTCGGGCAGAACAAGAGACCCAGTACTTC.

The rearrangement joins TRBV20-1 to TRBJ1-2, with D maybe TRBD1 (6 bases). The germline V and J ends were trimmed by 5 bases and 3 bases, with 10 bases remaining between them. Germline V gene data show CDR1 as DFQATT and CDR2 as SNEGSKA (reference sequence). This CDR3 has 12 residues. The CDR3 loop is CSADRPDYGYTF. The CDR3 region has the DNA TGCAGTGCTGACAGGCCCGACTATGGCTACACCTTC.

This clonotype is a singleton in its sample. The chain employs TRBV28 and TRBJ2-1, with 10 bases that match TRBD1. Germline CDR1 and CDR2: MDHEN and SYDVKM. With V trimmed by 3 bases and J by 14 bases, 10 bases remained unmatched. The CDR3 loop spans 14 amino acids. The CDR3: CASSFPQDRGRKFF. CDR3 bases: TGTGCCAGCAGTTTCCCACAGGACAGGGGGAGAAAGTTCTTC.

This clonotype was detected only a few times. The rearrangement links TRBV12-3 or TRBV12-4 to TRBJ1-1; D uncertain. Trimming took 2 bases from V and 8 from J, leaving 12 bases between them. This CDR3 contains 13 residues. The CDR3 protein is CASSLMENMEAFF. CDR3 nucleotide sequence: TGTGCCAGCAGTTTAATGGAGAACATGGAAGCTTTCTTT.

This clonotype has a handful of counts. A much larger clone differs from this one at a single base, so this may be a read error. This chain joins TRBV27 and TRBJ1-1; 9 positions agree with TRBD1. CDR1 and CDR2 from the germline V gene are MNHEY and SMNVEV (reference sequence). V lost 6 bases and J lost 1; bases outside the gene matches: 12. CDR3 length equals 17 residues. The CDR3 region has the DNA TGTGCCAGCAGGTTCCTCTACAGGGGGCGGGAGAACACTGAAGCTTTCTTT. It is translated as CASRFLYRGRENTEAFF.

V is TRBV7-9 and J is TRBJ2-3; 10 bases agree with TRBD1. V shed 1 base, J shed 5 bases, and the junction held 6 bases outside the gene matches. The CDR3 sequence is 16 residues long. Looked up from germline, CDR1 is SEHNR and CDR2 is FQNEAQ (reference sequence). CDR3 residues: CASSLGPGQGLDTQYF. The CDR3 bases are TGTGCCAGCAGCTTAGGACCGGGACAGGGGTTAGATACGCAGTATTTT.

This clonotype was observed a few times. This sequence joins TRBV18 and TRBJ2-3, with 7 bases matching TRBD1. The CDR3 extends over 14 amino acids. V was pared by 5 bases and J by 6 bases, with 8 bases of the junction left unmatched. CDR1 and CDR2 from the germline V gene are KGHSH and LQKENI. Written as DNA, the CDR3 is TGTGCCAGCTCATCCACAGGGGTAGCCGATACGCAGTATTTT. Amino acid sequence: CASSSTGVADTQYF.

This clonotype was detected only a few times. The chain is built from TRBV25-1 and TRBJ2-6, with D possibly being TRBD1 or TRBD2 (6 bases each). V lost 7 bases and J 0 bases, leaving 19 bases between the germline ends. The CDR3 is made up of 18 amino acids. The germline CDR1 and CDR2 sequences are MGHDK and SYGVNS. CDR3: CASIFGGGDYSGANVLTF. CDR3 nucleotides: TGTGCCAGCATTTTCGGGGGCGGGGATTACTCTGGGGCCAACGTCCTGACTTTC.

This clonotype was seen a handful of times. The chain employs TRBV5-1 and TRBJ1-2; maybe TRBD1 (5 bases). The CDR3 is 15 amino acids. The V end was cut by 2 bases, the J end by 7 bases, with 18 bases between. The germline V gene has CDR1 SGHRS and CDR2 YFSETQ. CDR3 loop: CASSFSGGNVGGYTF. CDR3 DNA: TGCGCCAGCAGCTTTTCTGGGGGAAATGTTGGTGGCTACACCTTC.

This clonotype was recorded many times. This chain connects TRBV7-6 to TRBJ1-1; D unresolved. The CDR3 totals 16 residues. The V end lost 5 bases, the J end lost 3 bases, and 19 bases lay between the germline ends. Looked up from germline, CDR1 is SGHVS and CDR2 is FNYEAQ. In nucleotides, the CDR3 is TGTGCCAGCAGCCCACAGTTAACAAACAGTTACACTGAAGCTTTCTTT. Its translation is CASSPQLTNSYTEAFF.

This clonotype was counted between two and nine times. This rearrangement joins TRBV7-6 to TRBJ2-1; 12 nucleotides agree with TRBD2. V lost 1 base, J lost 0 bases, and 13 bases stayed unmatched. The CDR3 runs 21 residues. Germline assignment: CDR1 SGHVS and CDR2 FNYEAQ. The CDR3 is CASSLEPRTSGTGSSYNEQFF. The CDR3 nucleotides read TGTGCCAGCAGCTTAGAACCCCGGACTAGCGGGACGGGGAGCTCCTACAATGAGCAGTTCTTC. Supplemented by reference TRBV7-6 and TRBJ2-1, the full variable domain reads GAGVSQSPRYKVTKRGQDVALRCDPISGHVSLYWYRQALGQGPEFLTYFNYEAQQDKSGLPNDRFSAERPEGSISTLTIQRTEQRDSAMYRCASSLEPRTSGTGSSYNEQFFGPGTRLTVL.

V and J are TRBV27 and TRBJ1-5, with a tentative D call TRBD1 (5 bases). This CDR3 spans 14 amino acids. Germline V lookup: CDR1 MNHEY, CDR2 SMNVEV (reference sequence). Trimming removed 3 bases at V and 3 bases at J, with 9 bases between. CDR3: CASSFRGDNQPQHF. DNA for the CDR3: TGTGCCAGCAGTTTTAGGGGAGACAATCAGCCCCAGCATTTT.

This clonotype was observed many times. The chain uses TRBV11-2 and TRBJ2-5; 7 bases fit TRBD1. This CDR3 spans 14 amino acids. The V segment lost 3 bases and the J segment 0 bases; nucleotides outside the gene matches: 1. Germline V gives CDR1 SGHAT, CDR2 FQNNGV. The CDR3 loop is CASSLGQYQETQYF. The CDR3 DNA reads as TGTGCCAGCAGCTTGGGACAGTACCAAGAGACCCAGTACTTC.

The chain uses TRBV18 and TRBJ2-1; 11 bases align to TRBD2. Unmatched junction bases numbered 8, after V lost 3 bases and J lost 1 base. The CDR3 runs 18 residues. The germline gives CDR1 KGHSH, CDR2 LQKENI. CDR3 loop: CASSPLAGGEGSYNEQFF. Here the CDR3 DNA reads TGTGCCAGCTCACCTCTAGCGGGAGGTGAAGGGTCCTACAATGAGCAGTTCTTC.

This chain joins TRBV9 and TRBJ1-6, with 8 bases that match TRBD1. Germline V gene lookup returns CDR1 SGDLS and CDR2 YYNGEE. Losses at the gene ends were 4 bases for V and 6 bases for J; bases not matched to a gene: 9. The CDR3 is 16 residues long. The CDR3 nucleotides are TGTGCCAGCAGCCCTTCGCCGGGACAGGTTAATTCACCCCTCCACTTT. Its translation is CASSPSPGQVNSPLHF. Full variable domain (outside the CDR3, taken from reference TRBV9 and TRBJ1-6): DSGVTQTPKHLITATGQRVTLRCSPRSGDLSVYWYQQSLDQGLQFLIQYYNGEERAKGNILERFSAQQFPDLHSELNLSSLELGDSALYFCASSPSPGQVNSPLHFGNGTRLTVT.